One and the same sample provided the 27 T cell receptor beta chains below, sequenced in a study of response to subunit inactivated influenza vaccine. Each CDR3 protein is one row after TCRdb ran MiXCR on the RT-PCR reads. The sample consists of around 150,000 distinct CDR3 sequences, approximately 11% of them appearing once. Sequencing was performed on non-naive T cells sorted from PBMCs, taken 35 to 45 days after vaccination. Receptor source: a man aged 45-65 years who received an inactivated influenza vaccine.

This clonotype was recorded at least ten times. This sequence joins TRBV4-2 and TRBJ2-1; TRBD1 matches 9 bases. The CDR3 consists of 15 residues. Germline V gene data show CDR1 as LGHNA and CDR2 as YNFKEQ. The trim removed 3 bases at V and 3 bases at J, leaving 3 bases unmatched. CDR3 DNA: TGTGCCAGCAGCCAGGGACAGGGTAACTACAATGAGCAGTTCTTC. Translated: CASSQGQGNYNEQFF.

In this sample, this clonotype turned up many times. The gene calls are TRBV12-3 or TRBV12-4 and TRBJ1-3; no reliable D call. The V gene lost 2 bases and the J gene lost 4 bases, with 6 bases spanning the gap. The CDR3 is 13 residues long. CDR3 bases: TGTGCCAGCAGTTTACAGACCGGAAACACCATATATTTT. Protein: CASSLQTGNTIYF.

This clonotype was detected many times. This chain uses TRBV5-1 with TRBJ2-1; perhaps TRBD2 as D (6 bases). Germline V gene sequence: CDR1 SGHRS, CDR2 YFSETQ. This CDR3 contains 12 residues. V was pared by 4 bases and J by 10 bases, with 12 bases between. DNA of the CDR3: TGCGCCAGCAGCCCCCCCGGGAGCGAGCAGTTCTTC. It is translated as CASSPPGSEQFF.

This clonotype was recorded at least ten times. The genes are TRBV5-1 and TRBJ2-2, with 8 bases aligning to TRBD1. With V trimmed by 5 bases and J by 3 bases, 6 bases remained unmatched. This CDR3 spans 15 amino acids. Germline assignment: CDR1 SGHRS and CDR2 YFSETQ. CDR3: CASRADRVYTGELFF. CDR3 DNA sequence: TGCGCCAGCAGAGCGGACAGGGTTTACACCGGGGAGCTGTTTTTT. Drawing the rest from reference TRBV5-1 and TRBJ2-2, the complete variable domain is KAGVTQTPRYLIKTRGQQVTLSCSPISGHRSVSWYQQTPGQGLQFLFEYFSETQRNKGNFPGRFSGRQFSNSRSEMNVSTLELGDSALYLCASRADRVYTGELFFGEGSRLTVL.

This sequence joins TRBV12-3 or TRBV12-4 and TRBJ2-7; 7 bases map to TRBD2. Trimming cost V 2 bases and J 1 base; bases outside gene matches: 8. This CDR3 has 16 residues. The CDR3 protein is CASSLSGAGRSYEQYF. The CDR3 nucleotides read TGTGCCAGCAGTTTAAGTGGAGCGGGACGGTCCTACGAGCAGTACTTC.

This clonotype was observed a handful of times. The chain couples TRBV4-1 to TRBJ2-7; 9 bases agree with TRBD2. CDR1 is MGHRA, CDR2 YSYEKL, per germline. The CDR3 has 16 residues. V dropped 0 bases and J dropped 3; count of bases not matched to a gene: 6. The CDR3 reads CASSQDRLAGHYEQYF. The CDR3, as DNA: TGCGCCAGCAGCCAAGATCGCCTAGCGGGGCACTACGAGCAGTACTTC.

In the case of this clonotype: A much larger clone differs by one base, so this may be a read error. The V and J genes are TRBV6-1 and TRBJ2-7; TRBD1 matches 9 bases. CDR1 and CDR2 (germline): MNHNS, SASEGT. The CDR3 loop spans 15 amino acids. The V gene end was trimmed by 6 bases and the J gene end by 3 bases; junction bases not matched to a gene: 9. The CDR3 here is CASRATGTGIYEQYF. The DNA of the CDR3 is TGTGCCAGCAGAGCTACCGGGACAGGGATCTACGAGCAGTACTTC.

This chain connects TRBV28 to TRBJ1-1, with D maybe TRBD1 (5 bases). Looked up from germline, CDR1 is MDHEN and CDR2 is SYDVKM. V gave up 4 bases and J gave up 3 bases, with 15 bases separating them. The CDR3 sequence is 15 residues long. The chain's CDR3 is CASSSSVGAYTEAFF. The CDR3 DNA follows: TGTGCCAGCAGTTCATCTGTAGGGGCTTACACTGAAGCTTTCTTT.

This clonotype has a count of ten or more. J is TRBJ1-2 and V is TRBV29-1, with TRBD1 matching over 12 bases. J gave up 4 bases and V 5 bases, and 11 bases lay outside the gene matches. The CDR3 covers 16 residues. Germline V gene sequence: CDR1 SQVTM, CDR2 ANQGSEA. The CDR3, as DNA: TGCAGCGTTCTACCGGGACAGGGGGCTTACCGCTATGGCTACACCTTC. This encodes CSVLPGQGAYRYGYTF.

In its sample, this clonotype was seen a few times. The genes are TRBV2 and TRBJ2-3; perhaps D is TRBD1 or TRBD2 (5 bases each). Trimming removed 8 bases at V and 3 bases at J, with 18 bases between. The germline gives CDR1 SNHLY, CDR2 FYNNEI. The CDR3 has 15 amino acids. This CDR3 is CASGEGGTQTDTQYF. CDR3 coding DNA: TGTGCCAGCGGAGAGGGTGGGACCCAGACAGATACGCAGTATTTT.

The chain recombines TRBV4-1 with TRBJ2-5; 13 bases agree with TRBD2. This CDR3 contains 16 residues. CDR1 and CDR2 (germline): MGHRA, YSYEKL. V lost 6 bases and J lost 3; bases outside the gene matches: 7. The CDR3 reads CASRRGLAGSKETQYF. CDR3 nucleotides: TGCGCCAGCAGAAGGGGACTAGCGGGGTCGAAAGAGACCCAGTACTTC.

This clonotype was counted a few times. The CDR3 is CSAIGTGTSYEQYF. The CDR3 DNA reads TGCAGTGCTATTGGGACAGGGACCTCCTACGAGCAGTACTTC. J is TRBJ2-7 and V is TRBV20-1; 9 bases match TRBD1. CDR3 size: 14 residues. The V gene end was trimmed by 4 bases and the J gene end by 0 bases; junction bases not matched to a gene: 4. Germline-derived CDR1 and CDR2 are DFQATT and SNEGSKA (reference sequence).

This clonotype was seen a few times. CDR3 protein: CASSPGSGVNTEAFF. The CDR3 DNA reads TGCGCCAGCAGCCCGGGGTCAGGGGTGAACACTGAAGCTTTCTTT. The chain carries TRBV5-1 and TRBJ1-1, with a weak D call TRBD1 (6 bases). V was pared by 4 bases and J by 0 bases, with 13 bases between. CDR3 length: 15 residues. Germline assignment: CDR1 SGHRS and CDR2 YFSETQ.

The chain has TRBV18 and TRBJ1-1; 7 bases align to TRBD1. The CDR3 runs 14 residues. V shed 8 bases and J 10 bases; nucleotides not matched to a gene: 16. CDR1 and CDR2 (germline): KGHSH, LQKENI. CDR3 nucleotides: TGTGCCAGCGCAACAAGCGGACAGGAGGGGGGAGCTTTCTTT. Translation gives CASATSGQEGGAFF.

This clonotype was counted many times. The rearrangement links TRBV27 to TRBJ1-5; D gene unclear. The CDR3 spans 11 residues. V dropped 2 bases and J dropped 9 bases, with 5 bases sitting between them. The germline V gene has CDR1 MNHEY and CDR2 SMNVEV (reference sequence). The CDR3 bases are TGTGCCAGCAGTTTAGAGGGGCCCCAGCATTTT. This translates into CASSLEGPQHF.

The chain uses TRBV4-3 and TRBJ1-2; D not certain. The CDR3 totals 15 residues. The V end was cut by 0 bases, the J end by 3 bases, with 11 bases between. Germline values: CDR1 LGHNA, CDR2 YSLEER. As DNA, the CDR3 is TGCGCCAGCAGCCAAGAACTCGCAGCCGACTATGGCTACACCTTC. This sequence encodes CASSQELAADYGYTF.

This sequence joins TRBV6-1 and TRBJ2-3; D unresolved. V lost 2 bases, J lost 0 bases, and 6 bases lay in between. The CDR3 sequence is 14 residues long. The germline V gene has CDR1 MNHNS and CDR2 SASEGT. The CDR3, as DNA: TGTGCCAGCAGTGAAAGGGTTAGCACAGATACGCAGTATTTT. It specifies CASSERVSTDTQYF.

In its sample, this clonotype was seen many times. V gene TRBV10-3 combines with J gene TRBJ2-7; D not certain. Germline V lookup: CDR1 ENHRY, CDR2 SYGVKD. CDR3 length: 14 residues. Trimming took off 4 bases at V and 3 bases at J, with 13 bases between the two ends. CDR3 protein: CAISGFNSDYEQYF. The CDR3 nucleotides read TGTGCCATCAGTGGGTTCAATTCAGACTACGAGCAGTACTTC.

This clonotype was recorded a few times. This sequence joins TRBV6-1 and TRBJ2-3, with 8 bases that match TRBD2. The CDR3 consists of 18 residues. Germline CDR1 and CDR2: MNHNS and SASEGT. Losses at the gene ends were 7 bases for V and 4 bases for J; bases not matched to a gene: 19. The CDR3 loop reads CASNPGGRAIWSADTQYF. The DNA for the CDR3 is TGTGCCAGCAATCCGGGGGGGAGGGCCATCTGGTCAGCAGATACGCAGTATTTT.

This clonotype has at least ten counts. V is TRBV5-1 and J is TRBJ1-1, with no clear D. Looked up from germline, CDR1 is SGHRS and CDR2 is YFSETQ. There are 13 residues in the CDR3. The V end was cut by 4 bases, the J end by 3 bases, with 10 bases between. As DNA, the CDR3 is TGCGCCAGCAGCAGCCGGCAAGACACTGAAGCTTTCTTT. This gives the protein CASSSRQDTEAFF.

This clonotype was detected a few times. V is TRBV3-1 and J is TRBJ2-3; D might be TRBD2 (6 bases). The CDR3 runs 14 residues. The V end was cut by 4 bases, the J end by 8 bases, with 16 bases between. Germline V gene sequence: CDR1 LGHDT, CDR2 YNNKEL (reference sequence). The CDR3 nucleotides read TGTGCCAGCAGCCCTCGGGGTAGCGGAGCTACGCAGTATTTT. Translated, it gives CASSPRGSGATQYF.

This clonotype was counted ten times or more. J is TRBJ1-1 and V is TRBV20-1; D remains ambiguous. Germline CDR1 reads DFQATT; CDR2 reads SNEGSKA (reference sequence). The CDR3 contains 14 residues. V lost 1 base to trimming and J lost 1 base, with 10 bases between them. The CDR3 DNA reads TGCAGTGCTAGAGTAGTCGACGGGAACACTGAAGCTTTCTTT. Its translation: CSARVVDGNTEAFF.

This clonotype was counted a few times. The V call is TRBV6-2 or TRBV6-3, the J call TRBJ1-5, with 11 bases fitting TRBD1. The J segment lost 1 base and the V segment lost 6 bases, leaving 20 bases of the junction unmatched. This CDR3 spans 21 amino acids. Germline V gives CDR1 MNHEY, CDR2 SVGEGT. CDR3 residues: CASSGQGAFVRITGSNQPQHF. CDR3 nucleotide sequence: TGTGCCAGCAGCGGACAGGGGGCTTTCGTTAGAATAACCGGGAGCAATCAGCCCCAGCATTTT.

The chain combines TRBV20-1 with TRBJ2-5, with 8 positions matching TRBD2. Germline V CDR1 and CDR2: DFQATT, SNEGSKA (reference sequence). CDR3 length: 19 residues. V dropped 0 bases and J dropped 5; count of bases not matched to a gene: 20. CDR3 in amino acids: CSARDRNSGTTLTWETQYF. As DNA, the CDR3 is TGCAGTGCTAGAGATAGGAATAGCGGGACCACACTGACATGGGAGACCCAGTACTTC.

The V call is TRBV5-1, the J call TRBJ2-1; a weak D match, TRBD1 (5 bases). V was clipped by 1 base and J by 9 bases, with 14 bases between them. Germline V CDR1 and CDR2: SGHRS, YFSETQ. CDR3 length: 14 amino acids. CDR3 bases: TGCGCCAGCAGCTTGCGGCAGGGAAAGGGTGAGCAGTTCTTC. Translated: CASSLRQGKGEQFF.

The V call is TRBV6-1, the J call TRBJ1-1; perhaps TRBD1 as D (6 bases). CDR3 length: 13 residues. The ends were cut back, 6 bases at V and 4 bases at J, with 12 bases in the middle. Germline V gene sequence: CDR1 MNHNS, CDR2 SASEGT. The CDR3 coding sequence is TGTGCCAGCAGCCGGACAGTGGCCACTGAAGCTTTCTTT. Amino acids: CASSRTVATEAFF.

The gene calls are TRBV20-1 and TRBJ2-3; 11 bases line up with TRBD2. Per the germline V gene, CDR1 is DFQATT and CDR2 is SNEGSKA (reference sequence). The CDR3 loop spans 14 amino acids. V lost 2 bases, J lost 5 bases, and 3 bases stayed unmatched. Here the CDR3 reads CSARWLAGGDTQYF. For the CDR3, the DNA is TGCAGTGCTAGATGGCTAGCGGGGGGAGATACGCAGTATTTT.